A selection of T cell receptor beta chains follows, all from one sample in a study of OX40 agonist ivuxolimab in advanced cancers. Assay used: immunoSEQ multiplex PCR; TCRdb lists only in-frame clones, some missing. The table shows tens of thousands of clones, with less than 85% occurring only once. The source was CD4+ or CD8+ T cells sorted from blood, collected in a trial of the OX40 agonist ivuxolimab. The receptor source for this set is an adult with an advanced solid tumor such as melanoma, head and neck, liver or kidney cancer. Both conserved end residues are part of each CDR3. D genes are given only for firm matches. Not every row has a clone size; where given, it reads once, few, many or a size class.

>TRBD1|TRBV18|16|TRBJ2-2|NA
TGTGCCAGCTCACCCGGGACAGGGAAGTTGGCCGGGGAGCTGTTTTTT
CASSPGTGKLAGELFF
>TRBD1|TRBV5-1|14|TRBJ1-3|NA
TGCGCCAGCAGCTCCCCAGGGGGGGCAAACACCATATATTTT
CASSSPGGANTIYF
>NA|TRBV9|13|TRBJ2-1|NA
TGTGCCAGCAGCGTTCCCCCTTACAATGAGCAGTTCTTC
CASSVPPYNEQFF
>NA|TRBV9|11|TRBJ2-3|NA
TGTGCCAGCAGCGTAGCGGACCCGCAGTATTTT
CASSVADPQYF
>TRBD1|TRBV5-4|15|TRBJ1-3|once
TGTGCCAGCAGCTGGGACAGGGGAGCTGGAAACACCATATATTTT
CASSWDRGAGNTIYF
>TRBD1|TRBV29-1|13|TRBJ1-1|NA
TGCAGCGTAGACAGGGGCACGAACACTGAAGCTTTCTTT
CSVDRGTNTEAFF
>NA|TRBV4-1|17|TRBJ2-1|NA
TGCGCCAGCAGCCACCTAACAGGGGGACTAGCTTACAATGAGCAGTTCTTC
CASSHLTGGLAYNEQFF
>NA|TRBV5-6|14|TRBJ2-2|NA
TGTGCCAGCAGCTTGGGGATCGGGACCGGGGAGCTGTTTTTT
CASSLGIGTGELFF
>NA|TRBV5-4|14|TRBJ2-7|once
TGTGCCAGCAGTTCCGGCCAGGGATCCTACGAGCAGTACTTC
CASSSGQGSYEQYF
>TRBD1|TRBV11-3|16|TRBJ2-1|NA
TGTGCCAGCAGCAGCCGGGACAGGGGCTCCTACAATGAGCAGTTCTTC
CASSSRDRGSYNEQFF
>NA|TRBV7-2|14|TRBJ1-3|NA
TGTGCCAGCAGCTTAGGCCTCTCTGGAAACACCATATATTTT
CASSLGLSGNTIYF
>NA|TRBV4-3|14|TRBJ1-1|NA
TGCGCCAGCAGCCAAGATCCAGGGAGCACTGAAGCTTTCTTT
CASSQDPGSTEAFF
>TRBD1|TRBV7-2|11|TRBJ1-2|NA
TGTGCCAGCAGTAGGGGGCTCGGCTACACCTTC
CASSRGLGYTF
>NA|TRBV27|15|TRBJ1-5|NA
TGTGCCAGCAGTTTATTGACGGGGGAGAATCAGCCCCAGCATTTT
CASSLLTGENQPQHF
>NA|TRBV6-1|15|TRBJ1-5|NA
TGTGCCAGCAGTGTAACAAGGGATAGCAATCAGCCCCAGCATTTT
CASSVTRDSNQPQHF
>TRBD2|TRBV30|14|TRBJ2-1|NA
TGTGCCTGGGCCGGGACTAGCGGCTACAATGAGCAGTTCTTC
CAWAGTSGYNEQFF
>TRBD2|TRBV4-1|19|TRBJ2-2|once
TGCGCCAGCAGCCAAGGGGGACTAGCGGGGACACGAAACACCGGGGAGCTGTTTTTT
CASSQGGLAGTRNTGELFF
>NA|TRBV7-7|15|TRBJ2-5|NA
TGTGCTAGCAGCTTTGTGTGGGGGCCGGAAGAGACCCAGTACTTC
CASSFVWGPEETQYF
>TRBD2|TRBV4-2|17|TRBJ2-1|NA
TGTGCCAGCAGCCAAGAACCAGCGGGAGAACCGTACAATGAGCAGTTCTTC
CASSQEPAGEPYNEQFF
>NA|TRBV7-9|16|TRBJ2-7|NA
TGTGCCAGCAGCGGGCGTTTGGGCCTCCGCTCCTACGAGCAGTACTTC
CASSGRLGLRSYEQYF
>NA|TRBV15|15|TRBJ2-7|NA
TGTGCCACCAGCAGAGAAACAGGAAGCTCCTACGAGCAGTACTTC
CATSRETGSSYEQYF
>TRBD2|TRBV9|17|TRBJ2-5|NA
TGTGCCAGCAGCATAGGGTGGGAGCGGGGCAGGTCTGAGACCCAGTACTTC
CASSIGWERGRSETQYF
>TRBD1|TRBV19|14|TRBJ1-1|NA
TGTGCCAGTAGTTTCTGGACAGGGGGGACTGAAGCTTTCTTT
CASSFWTGGTEAFF
>NA|TRBV2|13|TRBJ2-5|once
TGTGCCAGCATTTATAGGACAGAGGGGACCCAGTACTTC
CASIYRTEGTQYF
>NA|TRBV6-1|15|TRBJ1-5|NA
TGTGCCAGCAGTGAAGCACAGTATAGCAATCAGCCCCAGCATTTT
CASSEAQYSNQPQHF
>TRBD1|TRBV19|21|TRBJ2-7|once
TGTGCCAGTAGTATAGATCTGAGTCTTCCAGTGATTTGGACAGGGGGCAACGAGCAGTACTTC
CASSIDLSLPVIWTGGNEQYF
>NA|TRBV7-9|13|TRBJ2-5|NA
TGTGCCAGCAGCTTAGGGACAGCCGGTACCCAGTACTTC
CASSLGTAGTQYF
>TRBD2|TRBV4-2|20|TRBJ2-3|NA
TGTGCCAGCAGCCTGCTGCCGGGACTAGACTATTTGGGGCGGGAAGATACGCAGTATTTT
CASSLLPGLDYLGREDTQYF
>NA|TRBV29-1|14|TRBJ2-3|NA
TGCAGCGTTCAATGGCAGGGGAAGGGAAATACGCAGTATTTT
CSVQWQGKGNTQYF
>TRBD2|TRBV19|15|TRBJ2-7|once
TGTGCCACAGCCCCCGCTAGCGGGGGCTCCTACGAGCAGTACTTC
CATAPASGGSYEQYF
>TRBD1|TRBV5-1|16|TRBJ1-2|few
TGCGCCAGCAGTTGGGATACCGGGACAGGGAGCAATGGCTACACCTTC
CASSWDTGTGSNGYTF
>NA|TRBV11-2|15|TRBJ1-3|NA
TGTGCCAGCAGCCTAGCGGGGGGCTCTGGAAACACCATATATTTT
CASSLAGGSGNTIYF
>NA|TRBV19|15|TRBJ1-6|NA
TGTGCCAGTAGTATTGGGGACACGGAGCATTCACCCCTCCACTTT
CASSIGDTEHSPLHF
>TRBD2|TRBV7-9|15|TRBJ2-1|NA
TGTGCCAGCAGCCCTAGCGGGGGGGCCTTCAATGAGCAGTTCTTC
CASSPSGGAFNEQFF
>NA|TRBV11-3|19|TRBJ2-1|NA
TGTGCCAGCAGTTTCGGCCAAACACCCTTTCTACTCTCCTACAATGAGCAGTTCTTC
CASSFGQTPFLLSYNEQFF
>TRBD1|TRBV30|15|TRBJ1-4|NA
TGTGCCTGGAGTGTCCTCGGGACAGCTAATGAAAAACTGTTTTTT
CAWSVLGTANEKLFF